Included here is one T cell receptor beta chain sequence, with context. This sample is drawn from a study of blood T cell repertoires in COVID-19. As for the study in general: Both acute and convalescent COVID-19 samples were obtained from the United States, Italy and Spain. Sources were T cells, B-cell-depleted T cells, or PBMCs; the material itself was cDNA or gDNA.

The ends lost 6 bases at V and 0 bases at J; junction bases unmatched: 1. Germline V gives CDR1 MNHEY, CDR2 SVGAGI. This CDR3 has 13 residues. How the authors handled the data: Amplification of reference gene primers provided the estimated nucleated cell counts. Using immunoSEQ multiplex PCR, the repertoire was profiled, and TCRdb retains in-frame clones only, with some absent. V, J and clone size reflect that table, while D and trimming were determined from the DNA. The sample carries approximately 250,000 clones, approximately 82% recorded once. Sequencing input: peripheral blood. The sequence was collected from a woman in her thirties or forties who had recovered from COVID-19. The V and J genes are TRBV6-5 and TRBJ1-2; 7 nucleotides agree with TRBD1. CDR3 sequence reads: CASSQGANYGYTF. The DNA for the CDR3 is TGTGCCAGCAGCCAGGGGGCTAACTATGGCTACACCTTC.